These 23 T cell receptor beta chains share one sample of origin, sequenced in a study of early T cells in non-severe SARS-CoV-2 infection. TCRdb re-called the 5' RACE reads with MiXCR, one entry per CDR3 protein. The sample records tens of thousands of distinct CDR3 sequences, around an eighth being singletons. The source material was whole blood. The receptors were sampled from an adult who was a healthcare worker with PCR-confirmed SARS-CoV-2 infection or an uninfected control (not recorded which).

This chain links TRBV2 with TRBJ1-2; TRBD1 matches 11 bases. The germline CDR1 and CDR2 sequences are SNHLY and FYNNEI. J gave up 5 bases and V 6 bases, and 8 bases lay outside the gene matches. This CDR3 is 15 amino acids long. CDR3 residues: CASSPNRDRGYGYTF. DNA of the CDR3: TGTGCCAGCAGCCCTAACCGGGACAGGGGGTATGGCTACACCTTC.

V is TRBV7-9 and J is TRBJ1-1, with D unclear. Germline CDR1 is SEHNR and CDR2 is FQNEAQ (reference sequence). There are 14 residues in the CDR3. Trimming removed 5 bases from V and 4 bases from J, with 14 bases in between. The CDR3 reads CASSPIVSATEAFF. The CDR3 nucleotides are TGTGCCAGCAGCCCTATCGTGTCGGCCACTGAAGCTTTCTTT.

This clonotype was recorded a few times. The chain couples TRBV28 to TRBJ2-1, with TRBD2 matching 8 bases. The J segment lost 10 bases and the V segment lost 2 bases, leaving 7 bases of the junction unmatched. The CDR3 is 14 residues long. Germline CDR1 is MDHEN and CDR2 is SYDVKM. CDR3: CASSLAGGISEQFF. The CDR3 nucleotides are TGTGCCAGCAGTTTAGCGGGAGGAATCAGCGAGCAGTTCTTC. Filled out from reference TRBV28 and TRBJ2-1, the complete variable domain reads DVKVTQSSRYLVKRTGEKVFLECVQDMDHENMFWYRQDPGLGLRLIYFSYDVKMKEKGDIPEGYSVSREKKERFSLILESASTNQTSMYLCASSLAGGISEQFFGPGTRLTVL.

Within the sample, this clonotype is medium-sized (0.01 to 0.1%). The rearrangement joins TRBV27 to TRBJ1-1; D is uncertain. Germline assignment: CDR1 MNHEY and CDR2 SMNVEV (reference sequence). This CDR3 is built from 13 residues. Trimming removed 3 bases at V and 1 base at J, with 6 bases between. For the CDR3, the DNA is TGTGCCAGCAGTTTGCACTGGAACACTGAAGCTTTCTTT. Protein: CASSLHWNTEAFF.

This clonotype came up a few times. The chain has TRBV10-1 and TRBJ1-1; D unresolved. Germline V CDR1 and CDR2: WNHNN, SYGVQD (reference sequence). The CDR3 extends over 13 amino acids. V was trimmed by 6 bases and J by 0 bases, leaving 8 bases between them. The CDR3 loop reads CASRDRMNTEAFF. The CDR3 DNA sequence: TGCGCCAGCAGAGATAGGATGAACACTGAAGCTTTCTTT.

The chain links TRBV6-6 to TRBJ2-7; TRBD2 agrees at 11 bases. The CDR3 covers 16 residues. Losses at the gene ends were 0 bases for V and 2 bases for J; bases not matched to a gene: 3. Germline CDR1 is MNHNY and CDR2 is SVGAGI (reference sequence). In DNA, the CDR3 is TGTGCCAGCAGTTACTCCCGACTAGCGGGGACCTACGAGCAGTACTTC. The encoded protein is CASSYSRLAGTYEQYF.

This clonotype was seen a few times. The chain is built from TRBV5-8 and TRBJ2-5, with no clear D. Trimming removed 1 base from V and 2 bases from J, with 15 bases in between. The germline V gene encodes CDR1 SGHTS and CDR2 YDEGEE. The CDR3 loop spans 16 amino acids. The CDR3 spells CASSLTYHSAQETQYF. CDR3 bases: TGTGCCAGCAGCTTGACCTACCACAGCGCACAAGAGACCCAGTACTTC.

The chain employs TRBV28 and TRBJ2-3; TRBD2 is a possible D gene (5 bases). The V gene lost 5 bases and the J gene lost 4 bases, with 16 bases spanning the gap. CDR3 length: 15 amino acids. CDR1 MDHEN and CDR2 SYDVKM come from the germline V gene. The CDR3 DNA reads as TGTGCCAGCAGTCCCGGGGTTGTGAGGTCAGATACGCAGTATTTT. Protein product: CASSPGVVRSDTQYF.

This clonotype was observed a handful of times. V is TRBV20-1 and J is TRBJ2-1; D gene unclear. Trimming left V 0 bases short and J 8 bases short, with 17 bases between. The CDR3 loop spans 15 amino acids. Per germline, CDR1 DFQATT and CDR2 SNEGSKA (reference sequence). CDR3 DNA: TGCAGTGCTAGAGATATCGTCGCCCGTTTGGATGAGCAGTTCTTC. This sequence encodes CSARDIVARLDEQFF.

This chain connects TRBV20-1 to TRBJ1-2, with no clear D. Per germline, CDR1 DFQATT and CDR2 SNEGSKA (reference sequence). Between the trimmed V and J ends, which lost 4 bases and 8 bases, there was a span of 14 bases. CDR3 length: 12 residues. As DNA, the CDR3 is TGCAGTGCTACCCCCAGAGGGCTCGGCTACACCTTC. Amino acids: CSATPRGLGYTF.

This clonotype was found a few times. The genes are TRBV7-8 and TRBJ2-7, with D maybe TRBD2 (6 bases). V lost 1 base and J 7 bases, leaving 11 bases between the germline ends. The germline V gene has CDR1 SGHVS and CDR2 FQNEAQ. The CDR3 extends over 13 amino acids. The CDR3 spells CASSLVLAREQYF. CDR3 DNA: TGTGCCAGCAGCTTAGTTCTAGCGAGGGAGCAGTACTTC.

This rearrangement joins TRBV5-4 to TRBJ2-4, with D perhaps matching TRBD2 (5 bases). Trimming removed 4 bases at V and 0 bases at J, with 11 bases between. In germline, CDR1 is SGHNT, CDR2 YYREEE (reference sequence). The CDR3 sequence is 15 residues long. CDR3 coding DNA: TGTGCCAGCAGCGGAGCCGGGAAAGCCAAAAACATTCAGTACTTC. The encoded protein is CASSGAGKAKNIQYF.

This clonotype was detected ten times or more. The chain employs TRBV29-1 and TRBJ2-2; D assignment may be TRBD1 or TRBD2 (5 bases each). The CDR3 is 13 amino acids. CDR1 is SQVTM and CDR2 is ANQGSEA in the germline V gene. Deletions cut 5 bases from V and 4 bases from J, with 11 bases between. Written as DNA, the CDR3 is TGCAGCGTTCACCGGGACCCCACCGGGGAGCTGTTTTTT. Translated, it gives CSVHRDPTGELFF.

The J gene is TRBJ2-1, the V gene TRBV5-8; the match to TRBD2 covers 11 bases. Trimming removed 1 base from V and 2 bases from J; junction bases left unmatched: 2. This CDR3 region has 16 residues. Germline lookup yields CDR1 SGHTS and CDR2 YDEGEE. CDR3 protein: CASSLRLAGPYNEQFF. The CDR3 DNA is TGTGCCAGCAGCTTGCGACTAGCGGGGCCCTACAATGAGCAGTTCTTC. Filled out from reference TRBV5-8 and TRBJ2-1, the complete variable domain reads EAGVTQSPTHLIKTRGQQATLRCSPISGHTSVYWYQQALGLGLQFLLWYDEGEERNRGNFPPRFSGRQFPNYSSELNVNALELEDSALYLCASSLRLAGPYNEQFFGPGTRLTVL.

By sample fraction, this clonotype is medium-sized. The J gene is TRBJ2-4, the V gene TRBV3-1, with TRBD2 identical over 10 bases. CDR3 size: 16 residues. The junction had 9 bases not matched to a gene; V was cut back by 3 bases and J by 7 bases. Germline assignment: CDR1 LGHDT and CDR2 YNNKEL (reference sequence). The chain's CDR3 is CASSQVGAGGLNIQYF. The CDR3 nucleotides read TGTGCCAGCAGCCAGGTGGGAGCGGGAGGGCTGAACATTCAGTACTTC. Full variable domain (outside the CDR3, taken from reference TRBV3-1 and TRBJ2-4): DTAVSQTPKYLVTQMGNDKSIKCEQNLGHDTMYWYKQDSKKFLKIMFSYNNKELIINETVPNRFSPKSPDKAHLNLHINSLELGDSAVYFCASSQVGAGGLNIQYFGAGTRLSVL.

V usage is TRBV2 and J usage is TRBJ1-2, with TRBD1 matching over 7 bases. This CDR3 has 13 amino acids. Germline-derived CDR1 and CDR2 are SNHLY and FYNNEI. The junction had 7 bases not matched to a gene; V was cut back by 10 bases and J by 2 bases. The CDR3 region is CAIYRDSNYGYTF. CDR3 nucleotide sequence: TGTGCCATTTACCGGGACAGCAACTATGGCTACACCTTC.

This clonotype appeared many times. J is TRBJ1-2 and V is TRBV7-2, with 9 bases matching TRBD1. The CDR3 extends over 17 amino acids. The germline gives CDR1 SGHTA, CDR2 FQGNSA. The V and J ends lost 3 bases and 0 bases, in that order; junction bases with no gene match: 8. CDR3 nucleotides: TGTGCCAGCAGCTTGGGGACAGGGTCCCCGACTAACTATGGCTACACCTTC. This codes for CASSLGTGSPTNYGYTF.

This clonotype occurred a few times. The chain employs TRBV15 and TRBJ1-1; 7 bases are a match to TRBD1. This CDR3 is 14 amino acids long. V was clipped by 5 bases and J by 8 bases; unmatched bases: 11. Germline CDR1 LNHNV, CDR2 YYDKDF (reference sequence). The CDR3 sequence is CATSGTEITYEAFF. The CDR3 DNA reads TGTGCCACCAGCGGGACAGAGATTACATACGAAGCTTTCTTT.

The V gene is TRBV6-5, the J gene TRBJ2-3, with TRBD2 identical over 10 bases. From germline, CDR1 is MNHEY and CDR2 SVGAGI. The V gene end was trimmed by 5 bases and the J gene end by 5 bases; junction bases not matched to a gene: 13. The CDR3 spans 17 residues. The DNA for the CDR3 is TGTGCCAGCAGTCTCACAGCGGGAGGGCGAGCAGGAGATACGCAGTATTTT. It codes for CASSLTAGGRAGDTQYF.

The chain recombines TRBV11-2 with TRBJ2-4; D remains unclear. Germline-derived CDR1 and CDR2 are SGHAT and FQNNGV. This CDR3 region has 14 residues. V was cut by 2 bases and J by 3 bases, with 8 bases left in between. CDR3 amino acids: CASSLRVGKNIQYF. The CDR3 nucleotides read TGTGCCAGCAGCTTAAGGGTGGGCAAAAACATTCAGTACTTC.

J is TRBJ2-7 and V is TRBV3-1; 7 nucleotides line up with TRBD1. V lost 3 bases and J lost 4; bases outside the gene matches: 6. Germline V gives CDR1 LGHDT, CDR2 YNNKEL (reference sequence). This CDR3 comprises 14 residues. The CDR3 nucleotides read TGTGCCAGCAGCCAGCCCGGGACAGCTTACGAGCAGTACTTC. Encoded protein: CASSQPGTAYEQYF.

This clonotype was counted many times. The genes are TRBV29-1 and TRBJ2-7; D remains unclear. V gave up 1 base and J gave up 6 bases, with 10 bases separating them. CDR3 length: 12 amino acids. Germline loops: CDR1 SQVTM, CDR2 ANQGSEA. The CDR3, as DNA: TGCAGCGTTGAAGGGGGATTGCGCGAGCAGTACTTC. Protein: CSVEGGLREQYF.

The CDR3 nucleotides are TGCAGTGCTCTACCGCTAGCGGGGGACACAGATACGCAGTATTTT. This sequence encodes CSALPLAGDTDTQYF. The rearrangement joins TRBV20-1 to TRBJ2-3; 10 nucleotides line up with TRBD2. Per germline, CDR1 DFQATT and CDR2 SNEGSKA (reference sequence). The CDR3 contains 15 residues. V was pared by 5 bases and J by 2 bases, with 7 bases of the junction left unmatched.